Listed below are T cell receptor beta chains from one sample, sequenced in a study of shared clonotypes between healthy human individuals. Sequencing was performed with immunoSEQ multiplex PCR; in TCRdb, only in-frame clones are kept and a portion is missing. Here the sample spans 2 million to 2.5 million clones, around 95% being singletons. Material: naive CD4+ T cells sorted from blood. These TCRs come from a young man in good health. Both conserved end residues are part of each CDR3. The D gene is left open where the match is weak. Not every row has a clone size; where given, it reads once, few, many or a size class.

.	TRBD1	TRBJ1-2	TRBV30	TGTGCCTGGAGTACTGGACAGGGAAGCTACACCTTC	CAWSTGQGSYTF
.	.	TRBJ2-4	TRBV4-3	TGCGCCAGCAGCCAAGGGGTGAACATTCAGTACTTC	CASSQGVNIQYF
.	.	TRBJ2-5	TRBV6-5	TGTGCCAGCAGTTACGGCCTCTCCGAGACCCAGTACTTC	CASSYGLSETQYF
.	TRBD1	TRBJ2-3	TRBV19	TGTGCCAGTAGTATGACAGGGGGCGGGGGCACAGATACGCAGTATTTT	CASSMTGGGGTDTQYF
.	.	TRBJ1-2	TRBV5-1	TGCGCCAGCAACAGGGACGGAGCTAACTATGGCTACACCTTC	CASNRDGANYGYTF
once	.	TRBJ2-7	TRBV10-3	TGTGCCATCAGTGATTTCGGGGAAGACGAGCAGTACTTC	CAISDFGEDEQYF
.	.	TRBJ2-7	TRBV2	TGTGCCAGCACCGAGGACAAGACTTACGAGCAGTACTTC	CASTEDKTYEQYF
.	TRBD1	TRBJ2-7	TRBV7-9	TGTGCCAGCAGCTACCAGAACAACAGGGGGCCCTATTCCTACGAGCAGTACTTC	CASSYQNNRGPYSYEQYF
.	TRBD1	TRBJ1-3	TRBV27	TGTGCCAGTTCACAGGGGGCTGGAAACACCATATATTTT	CASSQGAGNTIYF
.	.	TRBJ2-3	TRBV5-8	TGTGCCAGCAGCTTGGAAGGGGCGGGCGGGACAGATACGCAGTATTTT	CASSLEGAGGTDTQYF
.	.	TRBJ2-5	TRBV11-2	TGTGCCAGCAGCCTTGGACAGATCCAAGAGACCCAGTACTTC	CASSLGQIQETQYF
once	TRBD1	TRBJ1-2	TRBV5-1	TGCGCCAGCAGCTTGGCCGCAGGGGGCTATGGCTACACCTTC	CASSLAAGGYGYTF
.	TRBD2	TRBJ2-7	TRBV13	TGTGCCAGCTCGAAGAACTACGGGACTAGCGGGCCCTACGAGCAGTACTTC	CASSKNYGTSGPYEQYF
.	TRBD1	TRBJ2-3	TRBV5-1	TGCGCCAGCAGCTTGGCTCCGGGACAGGCCACAGATACGCAGTATTTT	CASSLAPGQATDTQYF
.	.	TRBJ2-1	TRBV4-1	TGCGCCAGCAGCCAGGGTGACTTGAACTCTCGAAACAATGAGCAGTTCTTC	CASSQGDLNSRNNEQFF
.	TRBD2	TRBJ2-2	TRBV9	TGTGCCAGCAATAGCGGGTTGAACACCGGGGAGCTGTTTTTT	CASNSGLNTGELFF
.	.	TRBJ2-5	TRBV7-3	TGTGCCAGCAGCGTACAGGGAAGTGGAGAGACCCAGTACTTC	CASSVQGSGETQYF
.	TRBD2	TRBJ2-2	TRBV6-6	TGTGCCAGCAGTTACGCGGTTAGCGGGAGCGGGGAGCTGTTTTTT	CASSYAVSGSGELFF
.	TRBD1	TRBJ1-1	TRBV30	TGTGCCTGGAGTCGACAGGGGGGCACTGAAGCTTTCTTT	CAWSRQGGTEAFF
.	.	TRBJ1-6	TRBV5-1	TGCGCCAGCAGCCGTACTAACGTTTCGGGTTCACCCCTCCACTTT	CASSRTNVSGSPLHF
.	.	TRBJ1-1	TRBV11-2	TGTGCCAGCAGCTCCTATAAGGGGGAGAACACTGAAGCTTTCTTT	CASSSYKGENTEAFF